Listed here are 22 T cell receptor beta chains from one sample, sequenced in a study of T cell responses to AZD1222 COVID-19 vaccine. Repertoires were generated with immunoSEQ multiplex PCR, while TCRdb's copy carries only in-frame clones and drops some. The table has some 150,000 clones, roughly 89% seen once. This specimen was peripheral blood, taken on day 0 of AZD1222 vaccination. The receptors shown here come from an adult in good health.

This clone was recorded a few times. This chain uses TRBV6-5 with TRBJ2-2; TRBD1 agrees at 9 bases. V was clipped by 6 bases and J by 1 base; unmatched bases: 3. The CDR3 consists of 15 residues. Germline CDR1 is MNHEY and CDR2 is SVGAGI. CDR3 protein: CASRGTGLNTGELFF. In DNA form, the CDR3 reads TGTGCCAGCAGGGGGACAGGGCTGAACACCGGGGAGCTGTTTTTT.

In this sample, this clone turned up once. The V and J genes are TRBV5-4 and TRBJ2-7, with 7 positions matching TRBD1. The V and J ends lost 5 bases and 2 bases, in that order; junction bases with no gene match: 7. This CDR3 spans 14 amino acids. Germline CDR1 is SGHNT and CDR2 is YYREEE (reference sequence). The chain's CDR3 is CASSPTGEPYEQYV. The CDR3 DNA reads as TGTGCCAGCAGTCCTACAGGGGAACCCTACGAGCAGTACGTC.

This chain links TRBV9 with TRBJ1-5; D remains unclear. Germline-derived CDR1 and CDR2 are SGDLS and YYNGEE. Trimming left V 1 base short and J 3 bases short, with 11 bases between. CDR3 length: 15 amino acids. This CDR3 reads CASSVFDGDNQPQHF. The CDR3 DNA reads as TGTGCCAGCAGCGTATTTGACGGGGACAATCAGCCCCAGCATTTT.

The genes are TRBV5-4 and TRBJ2-3, with D possibly being TRBD2 (5 bases). The CDR3 length is 12 residues. Deletions cut 4 bases from V and 6 bases from J, with 9 bases between. Per the germline V gene, CDR1 is SGHNT and CDR2 is YYREEE (reference sequence). CDR3 loop: CASSPSGDTQYF. For the CDR3, the DNA is TGTGCCAGCAGCCCCTCGGGGGATACGCAGTATTTT.

The chain combines TRBV29-1 with TRBJ1-1; 8 bases align to TRBD1. Germline CDR1 and CDR2: SQVTM and ANQGSEA. V shed 3 bases, J shed 6 bases, and the junction held 3 bases outside the gene matches. The CDR3 contains 12 residues. The CDR3, as DNA: TGCAGCGTTGAGGGGGGACAGGCTGAAGCTTTCTTT. This gives the protein CSVEGGQAEAFF.

This clone was seen only a few times. The J gene is TRBJ2-2, the V gene TRBV27, with D unclear. The germline V and J ends were trimmed by 3 bases and 2 bases, with 7 bases remaining between them. The CDR3 is made up of 14 amino acids. Looked up from germline, CDR1 is MNHEY and CDR2 is SMNVEV (reference sequence). In nucleotides, the CDR3 is TGTGCCAGCAGTTTCTTTGATAACACCGGGGAGCTGTTTTTT. Its translation: CASSFFDNTGELFF.

The chain uses TRBV11-2 and TRBJ1-1; D is undetermined. Germline CDR1 reads SGHAT; CDR2 reads FQNNGV. Trimming left V 5 bases short and J 1 base short, with 11 bases between. The CDR3 is 14 residues long. The CDR3 nucleotides read TGTGCCAGCAGCGCCCCTCCAGGGAACACTGAAGCTTTCTTT. The encoded protein is CASSAPPGNTEAFF.

The V and J genes are TRBV27 and TRBJ1-2; D gene unclear. Germline V gene data show CDR1 as MNHEY and CDR2 as SMNVEV (reference sequence). CDR3 length: 13 residues. With 2 bases removed from V and 5 bases from J, the gap between germline ends came to 9 bases. DNA for the CDR3: TGTGCCAGCAGTTTAGCGGACGGGTATGGCTACACCTTC. It is translated as CASSLADGYGYTF.

V usage is TRBV11-3 and J usage is TRBJ2-3, with 7 bases fitting TRBD1. Trimming cost V 6 bases and J 1 base; bases outside gene matches: 4. The CDR3 contains 14 residues. CDR1 SGHNT and CDR2 YENEEA come from the germline V gene. The CDR3 DNA is TGTGCCAGCAGACAGGGGCCCGGCACAGATACGCAGTATTTT. Translation: CASRQGPGTDTQYF. The variable domain in full, with the rest retrieved from reference TRBV11-3 and TRBJ2-3, is EAGVVQSPRYKIIEKKQPVAFWCNPISGHNTLYWYLQNLGQGPELLIRYENEEAVDDSQLPKDRFSAERLKGVDSTLKIQPAELGDSAVYLCASRQGPGTDTQYFGPGTRLTVL.

V usage is TRBV29-1 and J usage is TRBJ1-2; D is undetermined. V lost 6 bases to trimming and J lost 8 bases, with 10 bases between them. The CDR3 extends over 10 amino acids. The germline CDR1 and CDR2 sequences are SQVTM and ANQGSEA. The CDR3 nucleotides are TGCAGCGTCCGAGCGGGAGGCTACACCTTC. This gives the protein CSVRAGGYTF.

The chain carries TRBV7-9 and TRBJ2-3, with D unclear. The CDR3 has 15 amino acids. Trimming cost V 0 bases and J 2 bases, with 9 bases left between them. CDR1 is SEHNR and CDR2 is FQNEAQ in the germline V gene (reference sequence). The CDR3 is CASSLASGNTDTQYF. The CDR3 DNA is TGTGCCAGCAGCTTAGCTTCCGGAAACACAGATACGCAGTATTTT.

This rearrangement joins TRBV19 to TRBJ1-2; D is unclear. The CDR3 is 13 amino acids. V lost 3 bases and J lost 6, with 11 bases in between. Germline V lookup: CDR1 LNHDA, CDR2 SQIVND (reference sequence). The CDR3 spells CASSMARPDGYTF. The CDR3 DNA reads as TGTGCCAGTAGTATGGCGAGGCCCGATGGCTACACCTTC.

This rearrangement joins TRBV6-5 to TRBJ1-3; D is unclear. The germline V and J ends were trimmed by 0 bases and 6 bases, with 6 bases remaining between them. Germline values: CDR1 MNHEY, CDR2 SVGAGI. This CDR3 comprises 13 residues. The CDR3 sequence: CASSYSHLNTIYF. The CDR3 nucleotides are TGTGCCAGCAGTTACTCCCATTTAAACACCATATATTTT.

This clone showed up just once. The V and J genes are TRBV6-5 and TRBJ1-5, with 7 bases matching TRBD1. CDR1 and CDR2 (germline): MNHEY, SVGAGI. V trimming: 6 bases; J trimming: 6 bases; junction bases outside the gene matches: 5. The CDR3 runs 13 residues. CDR3 nucleotide sequence: TGTGCCAGCAGCGCCAACAGGGGTCAGCCCCAGCATTTT. This codes for CASSANRGQPQHF.

The V gene is TRBV7-2, the J gene TRBJ2-7, with D perhaps matching TRBD1 (6 bases). Trimming took off 6 bases at V and 2 bases at J, with 14 bases between the two ends. CDR3 length: 14 residues. Germline-derived CDR1 and CDR2 are SGHTA and FQGNSA. The CDR3: CASREQGYAYEQYF. The CDR3 DNA is TGTGCCAGCAGGGAACAGGGTTACGCCTACGAGCAGTACTTC.

V usage is TRBV3-1 (or the pseudogene TRBV3-2) and J usage is TRBJ1-2, with unresolved D. The V end lost 0 bases, the J end lost 4 bases, and 15 bases lay between the germline ends. The CDR3 covers 16 residues. Germline V lookup: CDR1 LGHDT, CDR2 YNNKEL (reference sequence). The CDR3 loop reads CASSQDRSPRVYGYTF. Here the CDR3 DNA reads TGTGCCAGCAGCCAAGATCGGAGTCCGAGGGTCTATGGCTACACCTTC.

The rearrangement joins TRBV6-7 to TRBJ1-5, with 11 bases matching TRBD1. TRBV6-7 is an open reading frame, and its role is uncertain. This CDR3 has 16 amino acids. J gave up 7 bases and V 1 base, and 6 bases lay outside the gene matches. As DNA, the CDR3 is TGTGCCAGCAGTTACTTGCCGGGACAGGGGGTCCAGCCCCAGCATTTT. This encodes CASSYLPGQGVQPQHF.

This clone was counted ten times or more. The chain uses TRBV7-9 and TRBJ1-1; the match to TRBD1 covers 7 bases. The junction had 13 bases not matched to a gene; V was cut back by 5 bases and J by 4 bases. CDR1 and CDR2 from the germline V gene are SEHNR and FQNEAQ (reference sequence). The CDR3 is 16 residues long. CDR3 DNA: TGTGCCAGCAGCCCGAAGGGGGCGGGAGGGGGCACTGAAGCTTTCTTT. Protein product: CASSPKGAGGGTEAFF. Combining the CDR3 with reference TRBV7-9 and TRBJ1-1 gives the whole variable domain DTGVSQNPRHKITKRGQNVTFRCDPISEHNRLYWYRQTLGQGPEFLTYFQNEAQLEKSRLLSDRFSAERPKGSFSTLEIQRTEQGDSAMYLCASSPKGAGGGTEAFFGQGTRLTVV.

The J gene is TRBJ2-3, the V gene TRBV28; TRBD2 aligns across 7 bases. This CDR3 region has 15 residues. The V and J ends lost 4 bases and 1 base, in that order; junction bases with no gene match: 5. The germline V gene encodes CDR1 MDHEN and CDR2 SYDVKM. As DNA, the CDR3 is TGTGCCAGCAGTTCCGAGCGGGACCGCACAGATACGCAGTATTTT. It yields the protein CASSSERDRTDTQYF.

The gene calls are TRBV30 and TRBJ1-5; TRBD1 matches 10 bases. The CDR3 totals 15 residues. CDR1 and CDR2 from the germline V gene are GTSNPN and SVGIG (reference sequence). The ends lost 0 bases at V and 5 bases at J; junction bases unmatched: 4. The CDR3 DNA reads TGTGCCTGGAGTGTCGGACAGGGGGGACATCAGCCCCAGCATTTT. Its translation is CAWSVGQGGHQPQHF.

The chain uses TRBV10-3 and TRBJ1-3, with TRBD1 matching over 9 bases. Germline-derived CDR1 and CDR2 are ENHRY and SYGVKD. There are 16 residues in the CDR3. The J segment lost 3 bases and the V segment lost 3 bases, leaving 6 bases of the junction unmatched. The CDR3 nucleotides read TGTGCCATCAGTGACCGGGACAGGGTATTTGGAAACACCATATATTTT. Its translation: CAISDRDRVFGNTIYF.

This chain connects TRBV7-2 to TRBJ1-2; maybe TRBD1 (6 bases). The CDR3 runs to 17 residues. The ends were cut back, 1 base at V and 4 bases at J, with 19 bases in the middle. CDR1 is SGHTA and CDR2 is FQGNSA in the germline V gene. This chain's CDR3 is CASSLEYMWVQGYGYTF. The CDR3, as DNA: TGTGCCAGCAGCTTAGAATATATGTGGGTACAGGGCTATGGCTACACCTTC.